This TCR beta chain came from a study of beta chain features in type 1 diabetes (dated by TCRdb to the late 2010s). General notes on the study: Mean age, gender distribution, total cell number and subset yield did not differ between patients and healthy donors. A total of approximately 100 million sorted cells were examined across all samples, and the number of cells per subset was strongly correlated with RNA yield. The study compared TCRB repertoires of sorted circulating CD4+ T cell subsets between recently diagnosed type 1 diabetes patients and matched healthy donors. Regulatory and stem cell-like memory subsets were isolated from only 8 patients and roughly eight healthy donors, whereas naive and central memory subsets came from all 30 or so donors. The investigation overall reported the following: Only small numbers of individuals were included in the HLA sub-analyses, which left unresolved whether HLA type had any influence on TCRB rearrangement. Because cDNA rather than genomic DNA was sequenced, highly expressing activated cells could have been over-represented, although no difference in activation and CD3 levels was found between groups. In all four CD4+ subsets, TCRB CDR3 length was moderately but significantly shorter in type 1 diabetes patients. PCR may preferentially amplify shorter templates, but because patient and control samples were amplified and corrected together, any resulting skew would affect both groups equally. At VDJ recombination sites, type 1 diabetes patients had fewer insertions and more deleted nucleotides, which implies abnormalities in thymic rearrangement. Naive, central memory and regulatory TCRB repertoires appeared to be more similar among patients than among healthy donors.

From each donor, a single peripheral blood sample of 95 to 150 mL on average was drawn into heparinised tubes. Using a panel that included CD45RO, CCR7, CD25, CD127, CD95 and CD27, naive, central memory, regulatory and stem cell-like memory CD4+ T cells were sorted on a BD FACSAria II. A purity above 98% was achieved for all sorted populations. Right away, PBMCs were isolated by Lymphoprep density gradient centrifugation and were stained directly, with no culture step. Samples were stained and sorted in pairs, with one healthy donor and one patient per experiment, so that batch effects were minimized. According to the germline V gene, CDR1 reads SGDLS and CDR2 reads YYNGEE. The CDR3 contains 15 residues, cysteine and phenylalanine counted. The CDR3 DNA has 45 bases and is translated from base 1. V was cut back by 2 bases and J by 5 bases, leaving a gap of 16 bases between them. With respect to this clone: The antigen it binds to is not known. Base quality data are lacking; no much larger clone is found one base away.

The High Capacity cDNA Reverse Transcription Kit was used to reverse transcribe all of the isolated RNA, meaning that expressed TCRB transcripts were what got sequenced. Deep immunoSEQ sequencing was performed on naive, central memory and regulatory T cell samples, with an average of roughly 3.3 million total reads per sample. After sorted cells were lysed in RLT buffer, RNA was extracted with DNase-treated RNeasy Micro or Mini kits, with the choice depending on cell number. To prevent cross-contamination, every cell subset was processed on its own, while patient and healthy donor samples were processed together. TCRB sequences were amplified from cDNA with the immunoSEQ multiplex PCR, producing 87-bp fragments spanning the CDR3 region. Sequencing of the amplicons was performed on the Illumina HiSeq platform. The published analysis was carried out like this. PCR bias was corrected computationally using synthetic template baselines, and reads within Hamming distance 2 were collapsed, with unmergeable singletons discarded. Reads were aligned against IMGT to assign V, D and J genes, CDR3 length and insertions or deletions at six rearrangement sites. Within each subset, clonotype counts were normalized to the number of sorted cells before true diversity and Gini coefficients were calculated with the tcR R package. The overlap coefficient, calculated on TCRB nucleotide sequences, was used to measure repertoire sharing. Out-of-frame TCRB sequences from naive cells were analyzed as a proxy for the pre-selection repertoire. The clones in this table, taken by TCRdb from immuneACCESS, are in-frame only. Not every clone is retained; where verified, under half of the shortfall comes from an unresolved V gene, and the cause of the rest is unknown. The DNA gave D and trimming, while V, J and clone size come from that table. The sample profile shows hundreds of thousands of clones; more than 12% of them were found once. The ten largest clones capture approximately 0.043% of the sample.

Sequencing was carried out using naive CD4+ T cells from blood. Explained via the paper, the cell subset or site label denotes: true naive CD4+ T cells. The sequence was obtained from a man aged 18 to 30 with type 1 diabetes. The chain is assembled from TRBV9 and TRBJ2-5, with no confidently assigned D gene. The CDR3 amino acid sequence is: CASSVTGRPTETQYF. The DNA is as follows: TGTGCCAGCAGCGTTACGGGCAGGCCAACTGAGACCCAGTACTTC.